This T cell receptor (beta chain) was recovered during a study of T cell repertoires in cytomegalovirus infection. General study results and limits: What dominated the ex vivo response were HLA-C-restricted CMV-specific TCR beta clonotypes.

TCRdb itself ran the reads through MiXCR, one entry per CDR3 protein. The table lists 310,000 or so distinct CDR3 sequences, about 25% of them singletons. J gave up 4 bases and V 5 bases, and 8 bases lay outside the gene matches. The CDR3 runs 15 residues. Points on this clonotype: Its cognate antigen is unknown.

Source: cultured PBMCs, taken from culture after CMV antigen stimulation. The receptor was isolated from a human donor in good health (CMV status not recorded). Some clones in this sample may be carry-over from other donors' samples. This rearrangement joins TRBV12-3 or TRBV12-4 to TRBJ2-5, with TRBD1 matching over 9 bases. For the CDR3, the DNA is TGTGCCAGCAGTCCAACCGGGACAGGGATAGAGACCCAGTACTTC. Translation gives CASSPTGTGIETQYF.